This T cell receptor beta chain was recorded in a study of OX40 agonist ivuxolimab in advanced cancers. Study results and caveats: Partly responding patients at 0.1-3.0 mg/kg showed some of the smallest clonal expansion.

TCRdb keeps only in-frame clones here, not all; method: immunoSEQ multiplex PCR. This table holds under 15,000 clones, around 79% found once. V was trimmed by 0 bases and J by 8 bases, leaving 19 bases between them. The CDR3 runs to 16 residues. CDR1 and CDR2 from the germline V gene are MNHNS and SASEGT. Notes on this clone: What it recognizes is unknown.

The chain combines TRBV6-1 with TRBJ1-2; D possibly corresponds to TRBD1 (6 bases). The input for sequencing was CD4+ or CD8+ T cells sorted from blood, taken in a trial of the OX40 agonist ivuxolimab. The sequence derives from an adult with an advanced solid tumor such as melanoma, head and neck, liver or kidney cancer. The CDR3 bases are TGTGCCAGCAGTGAAGCGCTTCTCTGGGGGGCGCGAGGCTACACCTTC. It encodes CASSEALLWGARGYTF.